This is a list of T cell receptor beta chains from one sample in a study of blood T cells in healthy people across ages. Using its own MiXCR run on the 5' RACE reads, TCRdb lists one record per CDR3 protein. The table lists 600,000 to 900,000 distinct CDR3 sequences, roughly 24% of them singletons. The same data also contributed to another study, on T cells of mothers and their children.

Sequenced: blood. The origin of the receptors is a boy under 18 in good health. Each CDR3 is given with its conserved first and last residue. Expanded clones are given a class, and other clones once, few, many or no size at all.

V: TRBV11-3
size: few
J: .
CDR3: CASSQGLTGETQYF

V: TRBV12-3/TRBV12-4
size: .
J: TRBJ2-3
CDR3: CASSVWTAISSTDTQYF

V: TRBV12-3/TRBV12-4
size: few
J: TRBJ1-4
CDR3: CASSPNWGIEEKLFF

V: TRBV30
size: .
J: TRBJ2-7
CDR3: CAWSQRGDRGYEQYF

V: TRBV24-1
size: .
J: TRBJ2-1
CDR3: CATSGGTLDEQFF

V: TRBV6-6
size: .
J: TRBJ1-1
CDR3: CASLGTGVGDTEAFF

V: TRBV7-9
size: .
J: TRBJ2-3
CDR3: CASSLPPASGGFTDTQYF

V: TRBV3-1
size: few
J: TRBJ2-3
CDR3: CASSQESELKGEVTDTQYF

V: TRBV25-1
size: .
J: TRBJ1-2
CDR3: CASSGDDSPDGYTF

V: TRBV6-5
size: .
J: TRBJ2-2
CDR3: CAVQRGNTGELFF

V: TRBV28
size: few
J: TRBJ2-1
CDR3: CASSEWDTFEQFF

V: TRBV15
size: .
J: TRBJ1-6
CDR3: CATRNTGGGPLHF

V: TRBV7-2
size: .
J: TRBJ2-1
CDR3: CASSLVSQALDNEQFF

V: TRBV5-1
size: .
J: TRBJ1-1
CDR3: CASSLEGQGTEAFF

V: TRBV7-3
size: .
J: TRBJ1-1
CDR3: CASSLTPDRTEAFF

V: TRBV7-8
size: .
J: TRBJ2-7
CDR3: CASSLGVGPQYEQYF

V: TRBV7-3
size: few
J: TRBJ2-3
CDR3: CASSANGRADTQYF

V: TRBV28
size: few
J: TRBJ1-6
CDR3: CASSLFGTGGGRHSPLHF

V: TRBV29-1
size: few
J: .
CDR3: CSVGQGNSYEQYF

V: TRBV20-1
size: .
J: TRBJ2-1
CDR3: CSARGDPGGHEQFF

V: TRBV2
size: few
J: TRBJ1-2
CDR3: CASRTLQEGYTF

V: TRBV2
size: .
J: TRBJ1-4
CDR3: CASSPLLRTIEKLFF

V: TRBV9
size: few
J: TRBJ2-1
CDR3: CASSPAGIHNEQFF

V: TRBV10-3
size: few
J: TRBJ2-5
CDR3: CAISSRTGGPNEKETQYF

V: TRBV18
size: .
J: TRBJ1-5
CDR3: CASHPGSLTENSNQPQHF

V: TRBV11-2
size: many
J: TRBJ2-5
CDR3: CASSSLQETQYF

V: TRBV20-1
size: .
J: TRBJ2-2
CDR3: CSAASDSQAGELFF

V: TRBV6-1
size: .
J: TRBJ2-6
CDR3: CASATGGSGANVLTF

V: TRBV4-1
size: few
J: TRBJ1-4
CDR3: CASSQEVAGTEKLFF

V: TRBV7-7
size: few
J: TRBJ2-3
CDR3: CASSLGTGGPDTQYF

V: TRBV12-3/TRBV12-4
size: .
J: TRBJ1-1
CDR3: CASSLYPTGTGGRTEAFF

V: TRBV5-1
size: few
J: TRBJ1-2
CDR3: CASRERDGNYGYTF

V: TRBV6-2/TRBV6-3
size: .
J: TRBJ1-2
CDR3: CASSYQAGYTF

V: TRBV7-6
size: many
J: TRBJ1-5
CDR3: CASSLASGLNQPQHF

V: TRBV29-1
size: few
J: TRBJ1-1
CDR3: CSVDEGAGTEAFF

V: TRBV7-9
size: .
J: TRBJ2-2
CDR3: CASSLRTLGGELFF

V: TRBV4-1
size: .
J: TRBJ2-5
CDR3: CASSRIGLAGETQYF

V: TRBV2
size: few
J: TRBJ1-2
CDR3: CASIDRGRYGYTF

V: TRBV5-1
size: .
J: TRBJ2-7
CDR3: CASSLLREPSYEQYF

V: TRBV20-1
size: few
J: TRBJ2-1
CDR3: CSALLGTSYNEQFF

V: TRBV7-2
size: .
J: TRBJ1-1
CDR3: CASSLHRGAEAFF

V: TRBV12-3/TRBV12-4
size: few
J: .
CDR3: CASSFTDFNEQFF

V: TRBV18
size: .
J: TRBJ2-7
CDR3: CASSFSRGSEQYF

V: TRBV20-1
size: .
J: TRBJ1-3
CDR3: CSALTPQRAGNTIYF

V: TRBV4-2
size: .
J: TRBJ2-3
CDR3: CASSQGTSGGIDTQYF

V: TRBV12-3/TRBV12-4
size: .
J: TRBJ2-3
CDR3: CASRELSGGQGDTQYF

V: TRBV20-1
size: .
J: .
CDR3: CSARVWQGGGHEQYF

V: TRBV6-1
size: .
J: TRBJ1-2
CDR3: CASSAFRDKSVNYGYTF

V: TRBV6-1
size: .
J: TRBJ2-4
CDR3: CASSEGLAKNIQYF

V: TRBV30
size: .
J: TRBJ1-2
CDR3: CAWTPDGNYGYTF

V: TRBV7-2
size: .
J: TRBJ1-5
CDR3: CASSLRDSTFNQPQHF

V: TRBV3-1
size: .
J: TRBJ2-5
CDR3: CASSQEGIPQATQYF

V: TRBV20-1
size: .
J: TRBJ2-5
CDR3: CSAQGLSGGQETQYF

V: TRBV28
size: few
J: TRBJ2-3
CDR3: CAGSQPGLGADTQYF

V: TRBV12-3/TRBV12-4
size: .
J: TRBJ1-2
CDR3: CASSWDRGRGYGYTF

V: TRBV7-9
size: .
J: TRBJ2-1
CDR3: CASSWGQGKNEQFF

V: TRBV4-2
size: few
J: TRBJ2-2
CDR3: CASSPYGLAGGPGTGELFF

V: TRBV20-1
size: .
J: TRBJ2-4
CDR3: CSAAPAGTSGKNIQYF

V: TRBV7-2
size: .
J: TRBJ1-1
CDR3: CASSLVRQGEPFF

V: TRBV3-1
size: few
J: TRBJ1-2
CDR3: CASSPFTRRQDIYSYTF